A selection of T cell receptor beta chains follows, all from one sample in a study of blood T cell repertoires in COVID-19. The method was immunoSEQ multiplex PCR; TCRdb's version includes in-frame clones alone and lacks a portion of them. This table has tens of thousands of clones, over 75% appearing once. Sequenced material: peripheral blood. The receptors here all came from a human donor with active COVID-19. The donor label of this sample is uncertain. The CDR3 runs from the conserved cysteine through the conserved F or W. D genes are given only for firm matches. The listing skips clone size in some rows; elsewhere it reads once, few, many or a size class.

TRBD1,TRBJ2-2,16,NA,TRBV7-2,TGTGCCAGCAGCTTATTGGGGACAGGGGTCACCGGGGAGCTGTTTTTT,CASSLLGTGVTGELFF
TRBD2,TRBJ2-7,16,NA,TRBV27,TGTGCCACTCTCGGGACTAGCGGGAGAAGGCCTTACGAGCAGTACTTC,CATLGTSGRRPYEQYF
NA,TRBJ2-3,14,NA,TRBV18,TGTGCCAGCTCACCCCCGGGGTTGGCAGATACGCAGTATTTT,CASSPPGLADTQYF
TRBD2,TRBJ2-1,15,NA,TRBV28,TGTGCCAGCAACACCGGGACTAGCGGGACCATGGGGCAGTTCTTC,CASNTGTSGTMGQFF
NA,TRBJ2-6,14,NA,TRBV6-5,TGTGCCAGCGCTACTGGCTCTGGGGCCAACGTCCTGACTTTC,CASATGSGANVLTF
NA,TRBJ1-5,16,NA,TRBV11-2,TGTGCCAGCAGCTTATTAGGGGGAGATAGCAATCAGCCCCAGCATTTT,CASSLLGGDSNQPQHF
NA,TRBJ2-1,16,NA,TRBV5-1,TGCGCCAGCAGCACCACAGGGCCCAACTCCTACAATGAGCAGTTCTTC,CASSTTGPNSYNEQFF
TRBD1,TRBJ1-1,14,NA,TRBV10-3,TGTGCCATCAGCGGACAGGGCCTGAACACTGAAGCTTTCTTT,CAISGQGLNTEAFF
TRBD2,TRBJ2-5,14,once,TRBV5-1,TGCGCCAGCAAGGGAGTAGCGGGGGTGGAGACCCAGTACTTC,CASKGVAGVETQYF
NA,TRBJ2-3,17,NA,TRBV7-2,TGTGCCAGCAGTACCGAGGTCAGGGGGTCGGGGGTAGATACGCAGTATTTT,CASSTEVRGSGVDTQYF
NA,TRBJ1-1,13,NA,TRBV2,TGTGCCAGCAGATGGACACTGAACACTGAAGCTTTCTTT,CASRWTLNTEAFF
NA,TRBJ1-6,13,NA,TRBV2,TGTGCCAGCAGGGAGCAAGGCGTTTCACCCCTCCACTTT,CASREQGVSPLHF
TRBD1,TRBJ2-4,17,NA,TRBV10-1,TGCGCCAGCAGTGAGGGGACAGGGGGAGCCTTAGGAAACATTCAGTACTTC,CASSEGTGGALGNIQYF
NA,TRBJ1-1,14,NA,TRBV19,TGTGCCAGTAGTATCAGGGTACCGGCCACTGAAGCTTTCTTT,CASSIRVPATEAFF
NA,TRBJ1-2,15,NA,TRBV14,TGTGCCAGCAGCCAAGCCCAGGGGAAAAGCTATGGCTACACCTTC,CASSQAQGKSYGYTF
TRBD1,TRBJ1-3,14,few,TRBV19,TGTGCCAGTCTCGACCGGGACAGGGCTAACACCATATATTTT,CASLDRDRANTIYF
TRBD2,TRBJ2-3,15,NA,TRBV5-1,TGCGCCAGCAGCCCGACTAGCGTGCAATCAGATACGCAGTATTTT,CASSPTSVQSDTQYF
NA,TRBJ2-2,19,NA,TRBV21-1,TGTGCCAGCAGCAAAGCACCAAATCCTGGGACAGAGAACACCGGGGAGCTGTTTTTT,CASSKAPNPGTENTGELFF
NA,TRBJ1-1,13,NA,TRBV2,TGTGCCAGCAGTGAGGGGCAGTACACTGAAGCTTTCTTT,CASSEGQYTEAFF
TRBD2,TRBJ2-2,14,NA,TRBV6-2/TRBV6-3,TGTGCCAGCAGTAGCGGGAGGGACACCGGGGAGCTGTTTTTT,CASSSGRDTGELFF
NA,TRBJ1-2,13,NA,TRBV14,TGTGCCAGCAGCCAAGGAGCTTTCTATGGCTACACCTTC,CASSQGAFYGYTF
TRBD2,TRBJ2-3,16,NA,TRBV9,TGTGCCAGCAGCCCGGGACTAGCGGGAGGGGGAGATACGCAGTATTTT,CASSPGLAGGGDTQYF
TRBD1,TRBJ1-5,14,NA,TRBV2,TGTGCCAGCAGCCATCGACAGGGGAATCAGCCCCAGCATTTT,CASSHRQGNQPQHF
NA,TRBJ1-4,14,NA,TRBV18,TGTGCCAGCTCACCTCTAACCGGTAATGAAAAACTGTTTTTT,CASSPLTGNEKLFF
NA,TRBJ2-7,13,NA,TRBV11-2,TGTGCCAGCAGCTTCAGCGACTCCTACGAGCAGTACTTC,CASSFSDSYEQYF
TRBD1,TRBJ1-4,16,NA,TRBV11-3,TGTGCCAGCAGCTTAAGACAGGGGGCGTTGACTGAAAAACTGTTTTTT,CASSLRQGALTEKLFF
TRBD2,TRBJ2-1,15,once,TRBV7-8,TGTGCCAGCAGCATTAGCGGGGGGCGGTTCAATGAGCAGTTCTTC,CASSISGGRFNEQFF
TRBD2,TRBJ2-5,17,NA,TRBV5-8,TGTGCCAGCAGCTCTCCCCTAGCGGGGACCTTACTAGGGGCCCAGTACTTC,CASSSPLAGTLLGAQYF
NA,TRBJ1-1,13,NA,TRBV6-4,TGTGCCAGCAGGCAGACAGTGAACACTGAAGCTTTCTTT,CASRQTVNTEAFF
TRBD2,TRBJ2-7,14,few,TRBV6-5,TGTGCCAGCACCCCTCCGGGAGGGTCCGACGAGCAGTACTTC,CASTPPGGSDEQYF
TRBD1,TRBJ1-5,15,NA,TRBV6-5,TGTGCCAGCAGTCCCGGGACAGGGAACAATCAGCCCCAGCATTTT,CASSPGTGNNQPQHF
NA,TRBJ1-5,15,NA,TRBV5-5,TGTGCCTCCAGAGGAGGGCCTTATAGCAATCAGCCCCAGCATTTT,CASRGGPYSNQPQHF
TRBD2,TRBJ2-2,15,NA,TRBV6-5,TGTGCCAGCAGGCCGACTAGCGGGAGCGTCGGGGGCATGTTTTTT,CASRPTSGSVGGMFF
TRBD1,TRBJ1-1,17,NA,TRBV15,TGTGCCACCAGAGGAGGACAGGGAGGAAGGCTGAACACTGAAGCTTTCTTT,CATRGGQGGRLNTEAFF
NA,TRBJ2-2,12,once,TRBV2,TGTGCCAGCAGTGTCTACACCGGGGAGCTGTTTTTT,CASSVYTGELFF
TRBD2,TRBJ2-3,17,NA,TRBV5-4,TGTGCCAGCAGCGCGGGACTAGCGGGGAGCAGCACAGATACGCAGTATTTT,CASSAGLAGSSTDTQYF
TRBD2,TRBJ2-1,12,NA,TRBV24-1,TGTGCCACCGTGGGGGGGGAGGCTGAGCAGTTCTTC,CATVGGEAEQFF
NA,TRBJ2-7,15,NA,TRBV9,TGTGCCAGCAGCGTATCGTTCCTGAGCTCCTACGAGCAGTACTTC,CASSVSFLSSYEQYF
NA,TRBJ2-7,12,NA,TRBV2,TGTGCCAGCAGTGCACAGGGATACGAGCAGTACTTC,CASSAQGYEQYF
NA,TRBJ2-1,15,NA,TRBV7-2,TGTGCCAGCAGCTTAGCGGCGGTTTCCTACAATGAGCAGTTCTTC,CASSLAAVSYNEQFF
TRBD1,TRBJ1-1,17,NA,TRBV5-4,TGTGCCAGCAGCTCCTCTCCGGGACAGGGTAGGGACACTGAAGCTTTCTTT,CASSSSPGQGRDTEAFF
NA,TRBJ1-4,15,once,TRBV6-5,TGTGCCAGCAGCTCGGGGGGGGAAGGGAGCGAAAAACTGTTTTTT,CASSSGGEGSEKLFF
TRBD1,TRBJ1-1,13,NA,TRBV10-3,TGTGCCATCAGTGAGACAGGGGTCACTGAAGCTTTCTTT,CAISETGVTEAFF
TRBD2,TRBJ2-3,15,NA,TRBV11-3,TGTGCCAGCTCTTCAGTCGGGGGGATCACAGATACGCAGTATTTT,CASSSVGGITDTQYF
NA,TRBJ1-5,13,NA,TRBV9,TGTGCCACCCAGCAGGGGAGCAATCAGCCCCAGCATTTT,CATQQGSNQPQHF
NA,TRBJ1-5,13,NA,TRBV5-1,TGCGCCAGCAGCTTACAGGCCAATCAGCCCCAGCATTTT,CASSLQANQPQHF
TRBD1,TRBJ2-7,15,NA,TRBV7-2,TGTGCCAGCAGCTTAGCAGGACAGGGGAGCTTCGAGCAGTACTTC,CASSLAGQGSFEQYF
NA,TRBJ2-7,14,NA,TRBV30,TGTGCCTGGAAGTGGGGGCCGGGCGGGGGCGAGCAGTACTTC,CAWKWGPGGGEQYF
NA,TRBJ2-1,14,NA,TRBV7-8,TGTGCCAGCAGCCACACCCTTCAGTTCGATGAGCAGTTCTTC,CASSHTLQFDEQFF
TRBD1,TRBJ1-3,15,NA,TRBV2,TGTGCCACCCACTATTTGACAGGGGTCGGAAACACCATATATTTT,CATHYLTGVGNTIYF
TRBD2,TRBJ2-1,18,NA,TRBV4-1,TGCGCCAGCAGCCAAGGGTTCGGGCCTAGCGGGGGGTACAATGAGCAGTTCTTC,CASSQGFGPSGGYNEQFF
NA,TRBJ2-2,14,NA,TRBV9,TGTGCCAGCAGCGCGACACCCAACACCGGGGAGCTGTTTTTT,CASSATPNTGELFF
NA,TRBJ1-5,14,once,TRBV2,TGTGCCAGCAGTGAATGGTCGCAGGGTCAGCCCCAGCATTTT,CASSEWSQGQPQHF
NA,TRBJ2-7,12,NA,TRBV10-3,TGTGCCATCAGTGACCAGGGTTGGGAGCAGTACTTC,CAISDQGWEQYF
NA,TRBJ1-1,14,NA,TRBV7-9,TGTGCCAGCAGCGAGGAGAGTCGGAACACTGAAGCTTTCTTT,CASSEESRNTEAFF
TRBD2,TRBJ2-1,14,once,TRBV15,TGTGCCACCACCTATGGCGGGAGCGAGCGTGAGCAGTTCTTC,CATTYGGSEREQFF
TRBD2,TRBJ2-7,18,NA,TRBV24-1,TGTGCCACCAGTGATGCGCGAAAAGGGACTAGCGGGTACTACGAGCAGTACTTC,CATSDARKGTSGYYEQYF
NA,TRBJ1-2,13,NA,TRBV19,TGTGCCAGTACCATAACAGGGAGCTATGGCTACACCTTC,CASTITGSYGYTF
TRBD2,TRBJ2-3,14,NA,TRBV5-8,TGTGCCAGCAGCCGGGGGGTGACTCGGGATACGCAGTATTTT,CASSRGVTRDTQYF
NA,TRBJ1-2,15,NA,TRBV4-1,TGCGCCAGCAGCCAATACCGGGACTCATTCTATGGCTACACCTTC,CASSQYRDSFYGYTF